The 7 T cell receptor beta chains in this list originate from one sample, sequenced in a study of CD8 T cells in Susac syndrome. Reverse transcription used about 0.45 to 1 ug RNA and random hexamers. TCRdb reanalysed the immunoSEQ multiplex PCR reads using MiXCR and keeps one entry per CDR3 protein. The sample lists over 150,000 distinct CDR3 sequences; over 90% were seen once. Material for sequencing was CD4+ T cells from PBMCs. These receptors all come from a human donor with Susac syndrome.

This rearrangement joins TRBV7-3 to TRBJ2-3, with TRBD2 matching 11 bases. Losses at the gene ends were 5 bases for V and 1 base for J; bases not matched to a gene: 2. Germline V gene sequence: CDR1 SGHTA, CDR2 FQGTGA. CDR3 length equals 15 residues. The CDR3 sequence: CASSATSGGTDTQYF. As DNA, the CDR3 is TGTGCCAGCAGCGCGACTAGCGGGGGCACAGATACGCAGTATTTT.

The CDR3 DNA is TGTGCCAGCACACAGGGGGACGAGCAGTACTTC. Encoded protein: CASTQGDEQYF. The V and J genes are TRBV6-6 and TRBJ2-7, with 8 bases aligning to TRBD1. V lost 7 bases, J lost 5 bases, and 1 base stayed unmatched. The germline V gene encodes CDR1 MNHNY and CDR2 SVGAGI (reference sequence). CDR3 length: 11 residues.

The CDR3 protein is CATSRDQSSYNSPLHF. The CDR3 DNA is TGTGCCACCAGCAGAGATCAGAGCTCCTATAATTCACCCCTCCACTTT. The genes are TRBV15 and TRBJ1-6; no reliable D call. The V end lost 0 bases, the J end lost 0 bases, and 6 bases lay between the germline ends. The CDR3 has 16 residues. Germline lookup yields CDR1 LNHNV and CDR2 YYDKDF (reference sequence).

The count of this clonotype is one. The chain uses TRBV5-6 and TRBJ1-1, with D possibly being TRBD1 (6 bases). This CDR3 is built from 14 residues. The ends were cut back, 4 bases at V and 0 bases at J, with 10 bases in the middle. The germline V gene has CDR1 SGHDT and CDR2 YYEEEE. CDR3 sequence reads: CASSGRTVNTEAFF. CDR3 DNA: TGTGCCAGCAGCGGTAGGACAGTGAACACTGAAGCTTTCTTT.

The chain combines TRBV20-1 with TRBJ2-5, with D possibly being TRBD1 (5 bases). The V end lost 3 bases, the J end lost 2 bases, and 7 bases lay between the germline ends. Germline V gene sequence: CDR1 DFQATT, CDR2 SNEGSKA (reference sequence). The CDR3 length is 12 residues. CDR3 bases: TGCAGTGCTAGCAGGGCTCAAGAGACCCAGTACTTC. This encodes CSASRAQETQYF.

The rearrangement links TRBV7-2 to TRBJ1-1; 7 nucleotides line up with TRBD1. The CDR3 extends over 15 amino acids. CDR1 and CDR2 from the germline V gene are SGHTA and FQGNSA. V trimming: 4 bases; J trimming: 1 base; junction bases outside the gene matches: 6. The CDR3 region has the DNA TGTGCCAGCAGCTCAAGTACAGGGGCGAACACTGAAGCTTTCTTT. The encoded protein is CASSSSTGANTEAFF.

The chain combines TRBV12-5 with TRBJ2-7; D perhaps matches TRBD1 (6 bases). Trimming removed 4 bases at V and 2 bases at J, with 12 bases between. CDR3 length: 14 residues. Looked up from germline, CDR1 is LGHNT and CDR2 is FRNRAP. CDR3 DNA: TGTGCTAGTGGTTCCAGGACAGATCCCTACGAGCAGTACTTC. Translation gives CASGSRTDPYEQYF. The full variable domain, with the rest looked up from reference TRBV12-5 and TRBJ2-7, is DARVTQTPRHKVTEMGQEVTMRCQPILGHNTVFWYRQTMMQGLELLAYFRNRAPLDDSGMPKDRFSAEMPDATLATLKIQPSEPRDSAVYFCASGSRTDPYEQYFGPGTRLTVT.